The sequence of this T cell receptor (beta chain) was determined in a study of OX40 agonist ivuxolimab in advanced cancers. Study overall: Age averaged about 66 years (range roughly 20 to 90), and 82.7% were male.

Clones were sequenced by immunoSEQ multiplex PCR, and TCRdb holds only the in-frame ones, with some missing. The sample yields approximately 82,000 clones, around 87% seen once. Germline values: CDR1 SGHAT, CDR2 FQNNGV. The CDR3 covers 14 residues. V was pared by 0 bases and J by 4 bases, with 9 bases between. On cycle 4 day 1 and cycle 7 day 1, as well as at baseline, blood was sampled. General observations from the study: The study observed clonal expansion of CD4+ and CD8+ blood T cells by week 6 at 0.1 to 3.0 mg/kg. Specificity for antigen went undetermined in the expanded peripheral T cells.

This clone turned up a few times. The antigen is not known. The input for sequencing was CD4+ or CD8+ T cells sorted from blood, taken in a trial of the OX40 agonist ivuxolimab. This TCR was recovered from an adult with an advanced solid tumor such as melanoma, head and neck, liver or kidney cancer. This chain connects TRBV11-2 to TRBJ1-2, with a possible D match to TRBD1 (5 bases). CDR3 DNA sequence: TGTGCCAGCAGCTTAGACAGGGCGATCTATGGCTACACCTTC. As protein: CASSLDRAIYGYTF.